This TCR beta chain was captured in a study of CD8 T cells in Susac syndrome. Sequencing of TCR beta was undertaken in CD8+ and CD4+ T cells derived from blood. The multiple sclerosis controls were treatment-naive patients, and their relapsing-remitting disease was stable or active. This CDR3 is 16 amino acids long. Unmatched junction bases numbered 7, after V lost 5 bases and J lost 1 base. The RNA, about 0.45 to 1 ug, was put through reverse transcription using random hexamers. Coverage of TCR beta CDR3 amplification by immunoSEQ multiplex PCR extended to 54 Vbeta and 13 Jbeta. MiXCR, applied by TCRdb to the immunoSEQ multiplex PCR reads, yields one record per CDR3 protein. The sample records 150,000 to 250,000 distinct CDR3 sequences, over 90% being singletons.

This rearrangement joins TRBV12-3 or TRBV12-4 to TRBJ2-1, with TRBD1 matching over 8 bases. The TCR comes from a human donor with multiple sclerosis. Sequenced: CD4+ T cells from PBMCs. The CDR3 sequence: CASSPKDRGSYNEQFF. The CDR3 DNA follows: TGTGCCAGCAGTCCCAAAGACAGGGGTTCCTACAATGAGCAGTTCTTC.